The T cell receptor (beta chain) under discussion was sequenced for a study of blood T cell repertoires in COVID-19. Turning to the study itself: T cells, B-cell-depleted T cells, or PBMCs supplied cDNA or gDNA.

Sequencing used immunoSEQ multiplex PCR; TCRdb keeps in-frame clones, though not all of them. This sample has 310,000 or so clones, with 88% found just once. The germline V and J ends were trimmed by 1 base and 3 bases, with 13 bases remaining between them. This CDR3 is built from 15 residues. Looked up from germline, CDR1 is SGHTA and CDR2 is FQGNSA. The chain carries TRBV7-2 and TRBJ2-7; no definite D call. The source material was peripheral blood. The clonotype comes from a woman in her twenties or thirties with COVID-19, enrolled during active disease. CDR3 nucleotide sequence: TGTGCCAGCAGCTTAGGAAGGTACCGACACTACGAGCAGTACTTC. The encoded protein is CASSLGRYRHYEQYF.